One sample yielded the 26 T cell receptor beta chains listed below, sequenced in a study of T cells expressing NK-cell markers. Each CDR3 protein gets one entry in TCRdb, which reprocessed the 5' RACE reads and gives no DNA. The sample holds about 550,000 distinct CDR3 sequences. Sequenced material: blood T cells: a sorted CD56 or NKG2C T cell subset, CD4+ or CD8+ T cells, or bulk PBMC T cells (not recorded which). The receptors originated from a man younger than 35 in good health.

The CDR3 sequence: CASSQGLARRSDTGELFF. This chain connects TRBV4-3 to TRBJ2-2; the TCRdb call, TRBD2, lacks DNA for checking. Germline V gene lookup returns CDR1 LGHNA and CDR2 YSLEER. The length of the CDR3 is 18 residues.

The chain has TRBV7-2 and TRBJ1-2; TCRdb lists TRBD1, though no DNA is available to test this call. This CDR3 spans 14 amino acids. Germline assignment: CDR1 SGHTA and CDR2 FQGNSA. CDR3 protein: CASNRIGIPRGYTF.

This chain joins TRBV5-1 and TRBJ1-2. This CDR3 has 15 residues. The germline V gene has CDR1 SGHRS and CDR2 YFSETQ. The CDR3 spells CASSLITGPSYGYTF.

This chain uses TRBV5-1 with TRBJ1-2; TCRdb outputs TRBD1, but without DNA this stays unchecked. Germline CDR1 and CDR2: SGHRS and YFSETQ. The CDR3 runs 14 residues. This chain's CDR3 is CASSLEGGWRGYTF.

The chain has TRBV20-1 and TRBJ2-2; checking the TCRdb D call of TRBD1 is not possible without DNA. Germline CDR1 DFQATT, CDR2 SNEGSKA (reference sequence). There are 14 residues in the CDR3. CDR3 loop: CSASSRGLTGELFF.

This rearrangement joins TRBV20-1 to TRBJ1-3. The CDR3 length is 12 residues. CDR1 DFQATT and CDR2 SNEGSKA come from the germline V gene (reference sequence). This CDR3 is CSARDRRNTIYF.

V gene TRBV20-1 combines with J gene TRBJ2-5; TCRdb designates TRBD1, a call that cannot be tested without DNA. The CDR3 loop spans 15 amino acids. Germline CDR1 and CDR2: DFQATT and SNEGSKA (reference sequence). CDR3 region: CSAYRGGTRLETQYF.

CDR3 sequence: CASSQGTSGSLTDTQYF. This chain uses TRBV27 with TRBJ2-3; TCRdb returns TRBD2, unconfirmable since there is no DNA. Germline V gene data show CDR1 as MNHEY and CDR2 as SMNVEV (reference sequence). There are 17 residues in the CDR3.

The genes are TRBV20-1 and TRBJ1-5; absent DNA, TCRdb's TRBD1 call cannot be checked. The germline CDR1 and CDR2 sequences are DFQATT and SNEGSKA (reference sequence). This CDR3 is 15 amino acids long. CDR3 protein: CSASRDGRLKQPQHF.

The V gene is TRBV24-1, the J gene TRBJ2-1; TCRdb calls TRBD1, which cannot be checked without DNA. In germline, CDR1 is KGHDR, CDR2 SFDVKD. The CDR3 is 13 residues long. The chain's CDR3 is CATSGARGDEQFF.

V and J are TRBV7-2 and TRBJ1-3; TCRdb returns TRBD1, unconfirmable since there is no DNA. The CDR3 covers 15 residues. CDR1 is SGHTA and CDR2 is FQGNSA in the germline V gene. The CDR3 region is CASSPRTGTGNTIYF.

This sequence joins TRBV28 and TRBJ2-1; with no DNA, the TCRdb D assignment of TRBD1 cannot be verified. The CDR3 spans 15 residues. The germline V gene encodes CDR1 MDHEN and CDR2 SYDVKM. The CDR3 spells CASSPRDRGWGRQFF.

The rearrangement links TRBV7-6 to TRBJ2-3; TCRdb outputs TRBD1, but without DNA this stays unchecked. The CDR3 spans 15 residues. Germline V gene lookup returns CDR1 SGHVS and CDR2 FNYEAQ. This chain's CDR3 is CASSQTGVPSRTQYF.

The chain uses TRBV12-3 or TRBV12-4 and TRBJ2-7; the TRBD2 assignment by TCRdb is unverifiable without DNA. The CDR3 loop spans 15 amino acids. The CDR3 sequence is CASRPLAGEAHEQYF.

The chain has TRBV12-3 or TRBV12-4 and TRBJ2-7. This CDR3 is built from 14 residues. The CDR3 loop is CASSLAGDSYEQYF.

The genes are TRBV15 and TRBJ2-5; TCRdb picks TRBD1, but there is no DNA to check that call. There are 14 residues in the CDR3. Germline values: CDR1 LNHNV, CDR2 YYDKDF (reference sequence). The CDR3 here is CATRNPGQGETQYF.

The chain joins TRBV11-2 to TRBJ2-3; TCRdb's D call of TRBD2 is untestable without DNA. The CDR3 is made up of 18 amino acids. Germline V lookup: CDR1 SGHAT, CDR2 FQNNGV. This CDR3 reads CASSLEAAGITLGHTQYF. Supplemented by reference TRBV11-2 and TRBJ2-3, the full variable domain reads EAGVAQSPRYKIIEKRQSVAFWCNPISGHATLYWYQQILGQGPKLLIQFQNNGVVDDSQLPKDRFSAERLKGVDSTLKIQPAKLEDSAVYLCASSLEAAGITLGHTQYFGPGTRLTVL.

V is TRBV12-3 or TRBV12-4 and J is TRBJ1-2. The CDR3 spans 15 residues. The CDR3: CASSPERGKNYGYTF.

V gene TRBV29-1 combines with J gene TRBJ2-1; TCRdb's D call, TRBD2, is unchecked because there is no DNA. The CDR3 is 12 residues long. Germline V gene data show CDR1 as SQVTM and CDR2 as ANQGSEA. Here the CDR3 reads CGLAGWDNEQFF.

The chain joins TRBV7-2 to TRBJ2-1. This CDR3 spans 17 amino acids. CDR1 is SGHTA and CDR2 is FQGNSA in the germline V gene. The CDR3 here is CASSLALLSSSYNEQFF.

This chain connects TRBV9 to TRBJ2-1. CDR1 SGDLS and CDR2 YYNGEE come from the germline V gene. This CDR3 is built from 15 residues. This CDR3 is CASSSGGAPYNEQFF.

This chain links TRBV12-3 or TRBV12-4 with TRBJ2-6; the D call of TRBD1 rests on TCRdb alone, since no DNA is present to check it. The CDR3 consists of 17 residues. The CDR3 region is CASSLQGVGSGANVLTF.

The chain couples TRBV10-3 to TRBJ1-1. There are 12 residues in the CDR3. Germline V gives CDR1 ENHRY, CDR2 SYGVKD. CDR3 sequence reads: CAISLKGTEAFF.

V gene TRBV15 combines with J gene TRBJ2-1; TCRdb calls TRBD2, which cannot be checked without DNA. Germline loops: CDR1 LNHNV, CDR2 YYDKDF (reference sequence). The CDR3 runs to 17 residues. CDR3 loop: CATSGAGTSGFYNEQFF.

The chain links TRBV29-1 to TRBJ1-2. This CDR3 spans 13 amino acids. CDR1 is SQVTM and CDR2 is ANQGSEA in the germline V gene. The CDR3 protein is CSAQTIGNYGYTF. The variable domain in full, completed from reference TRBV29-1 and TRBJ1-2, reads SAVISQKPSRDICQRGTSLTIQCQVDSQVTMMFWYRQQPGQSLTLIATANQGSEATYESGFVIDKFPISRPNLTFSTLTVSNMSPEDSSIYLCSAQTIGNYGYTFGSGTRLTVV.

The J gene is TRBJ2-1, the V gene TRBV24-1; TCRdb names TRBD1, which stays unverified in the absence of DNA. The CDR3 runs 16 residues. Germline values: CDR1 KGHDR, CDR2 SFDVKD. The CDR3 is CATETQDNRGLHEQFF.